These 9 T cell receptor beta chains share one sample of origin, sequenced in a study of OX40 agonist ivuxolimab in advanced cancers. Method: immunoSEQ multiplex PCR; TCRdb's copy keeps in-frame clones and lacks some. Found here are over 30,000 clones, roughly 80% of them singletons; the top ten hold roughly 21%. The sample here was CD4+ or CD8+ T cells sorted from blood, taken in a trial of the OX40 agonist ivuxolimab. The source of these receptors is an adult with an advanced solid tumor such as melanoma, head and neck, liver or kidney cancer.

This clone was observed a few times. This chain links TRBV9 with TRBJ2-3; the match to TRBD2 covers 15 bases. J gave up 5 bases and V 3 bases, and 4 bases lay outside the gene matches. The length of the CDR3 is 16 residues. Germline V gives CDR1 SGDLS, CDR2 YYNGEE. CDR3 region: CASSAGTSGRLDTQYF. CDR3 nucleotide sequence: TGTGCCAGCAGCGCCGGGACTAGCGGGAGGTTAGATACGCAGTATTTT. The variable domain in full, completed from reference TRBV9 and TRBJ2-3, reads DSGVTQTPKHLITATGQRVTLRCSPRSGDLSVYWYQQSLDQGLQFLIQYYNGEERAKGNILERFSAQQFPDLHSELNLSSLELGDSALYFCASSAGTSGRLDTQYFGPGTRLTVL.

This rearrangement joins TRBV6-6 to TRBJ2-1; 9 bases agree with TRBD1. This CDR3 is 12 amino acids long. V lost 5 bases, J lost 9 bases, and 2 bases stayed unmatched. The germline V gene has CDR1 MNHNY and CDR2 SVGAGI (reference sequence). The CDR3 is CASSQDRGEQFF. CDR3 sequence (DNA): TGTGCCAGCAGTCAGGACAGGGGTGAGCAGTTCTTC.

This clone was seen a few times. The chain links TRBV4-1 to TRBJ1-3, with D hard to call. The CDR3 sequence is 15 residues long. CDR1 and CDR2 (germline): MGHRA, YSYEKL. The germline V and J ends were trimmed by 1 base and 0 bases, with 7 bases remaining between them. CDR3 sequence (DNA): TGCGCCAGCAGCCAAGTAGGGTTCTCTGGAAACACCATATATTTT. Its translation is CASSQVGFSGNTIYF.

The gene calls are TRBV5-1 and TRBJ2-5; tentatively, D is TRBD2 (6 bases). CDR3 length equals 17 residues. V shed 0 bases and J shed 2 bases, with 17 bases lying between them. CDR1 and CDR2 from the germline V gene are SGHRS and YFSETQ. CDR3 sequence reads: CASSLAVQAGGQETQYF. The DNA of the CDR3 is TGCGCCAGCAGCTTGGCCGTACAAGCGGGCGGACAAGAGACCCAGTACTTC.

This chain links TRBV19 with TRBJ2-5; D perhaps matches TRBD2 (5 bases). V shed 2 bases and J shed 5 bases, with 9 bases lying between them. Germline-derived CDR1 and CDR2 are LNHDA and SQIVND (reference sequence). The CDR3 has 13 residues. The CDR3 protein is CASSITGGETQYF. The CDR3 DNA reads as TGTGCCAGTAGTATAACGGGCGGGGAGACCCAGTACTTC.

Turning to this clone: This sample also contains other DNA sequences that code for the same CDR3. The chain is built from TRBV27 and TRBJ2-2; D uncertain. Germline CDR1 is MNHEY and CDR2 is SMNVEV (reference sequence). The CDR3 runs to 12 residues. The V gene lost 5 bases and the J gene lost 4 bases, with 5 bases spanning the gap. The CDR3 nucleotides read TGTGCCAGCAGTCTTGGCACCGGGGAGCTGTTTTTT. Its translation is CASSLGTGELFF.

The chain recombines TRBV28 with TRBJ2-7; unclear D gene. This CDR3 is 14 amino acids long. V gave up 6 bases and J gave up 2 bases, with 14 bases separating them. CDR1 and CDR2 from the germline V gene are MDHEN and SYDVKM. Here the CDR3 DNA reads TGTGCCAGCAGCCGGGTTCTTGTACCCTACGAGCAGTACTTC. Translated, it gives CASSRVLVPYEQYF.

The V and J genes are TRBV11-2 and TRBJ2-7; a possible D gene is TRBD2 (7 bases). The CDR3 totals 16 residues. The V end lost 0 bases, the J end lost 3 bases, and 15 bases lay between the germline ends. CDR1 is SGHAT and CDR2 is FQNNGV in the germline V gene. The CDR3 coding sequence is TGTGCCAGCAGCTTAGAGGATGGCGGGGGCCGCTACGAGCAGTACTTC. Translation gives CASSLEDGGGRYEQYF.

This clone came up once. The CDR3 DNA is TGTGCCAGCAGTTCACCGCGGACAGGGATGGACGAGCAGTACTTC. Translated, it gives CASSSPRTGMDEQYF. The chain joins TRBV28 to TRBJ2-7, with 8 bases lining up with TRBD1. The CDR3 length is 15 residues. Germline V gives CDR1 MDHEN, CDR2 SYDVKM. With V trimmed by 4 bases and J by 5 bases, 10 bases remained unmatched. Full variable domain (outside the CDR3, taken from reference TRBV28 and TRBJ2-7): DVKVTQSSRYLVKRTGEKVFLECVQDMDHENMFWYRQDPGLGLRLIYFSYDVKMKEKGDIPEGYSVSREKKERFSLILESASTNQTSMYLCASSSPRTGMDEQYFGPGTRLTVT.